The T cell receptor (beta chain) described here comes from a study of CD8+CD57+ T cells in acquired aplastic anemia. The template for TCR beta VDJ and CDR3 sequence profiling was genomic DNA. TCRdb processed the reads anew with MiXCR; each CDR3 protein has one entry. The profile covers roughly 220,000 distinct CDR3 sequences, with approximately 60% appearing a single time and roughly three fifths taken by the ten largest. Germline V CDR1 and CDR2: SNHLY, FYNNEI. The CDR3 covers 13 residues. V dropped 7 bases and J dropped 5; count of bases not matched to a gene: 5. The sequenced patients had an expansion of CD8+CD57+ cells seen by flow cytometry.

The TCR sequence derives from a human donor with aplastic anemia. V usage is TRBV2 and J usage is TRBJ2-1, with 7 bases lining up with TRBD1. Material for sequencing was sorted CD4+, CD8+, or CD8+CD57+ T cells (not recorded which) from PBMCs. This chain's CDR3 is CASTYQGDNEQFF. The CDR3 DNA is TGTGCCAGCACCTATCAGGGGGACAATGAGCAGTTCTTC. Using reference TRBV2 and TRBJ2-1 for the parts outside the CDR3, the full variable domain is EPEVTQTPSHQVTQMGQEVILRCVPISNHLYFYWYRQILGQKVEFLVSFYNNEISEKSEIFDDQFSVERPDGSNFTLKIRSTKLEDSAMYFCASTYQGDNEQFFGPGTRLTVL.